This T cell receptor (beta chain) stems from a study of synovial regulatory T cells in juvenile arthritis. Findings and limits, study-wide: Across patients, iaTreg TCR repertoires were mostly private, partly shared with synovial Teff and blood CPL. iaTreg cells shared more CDR3 sequences with synovial Tregs than other blood Tregs did. TCR diversity was lower in inflammation-associated blood Treg cells than in other blood Treg cells.

Clones were read by immunoSEQ multiplex PCR, and TCRdb kept only the in-frame ones, dropping some. The table for this sample gives about 9,900 clones. The germline V gene has CDR1 MGHDK and CDR2 SYGVNS. This CDR3 contains 13 residues. No DNA was logged. Turning to this clone: Its antigen is currently unknown.

HLA-DR+ Treg cells made up the iaTreg subset. J is TRBJ1-2 and V is TRBV25-1. The TCR was taken from a donor aged 2-35 years with juvenile idiopathic arthritis. Sequencing used Treg cells from blood. Subset of the sample: HLA-DR+ inflammation-associated blood Treg cells. The chain's CDR3 is CASSYGLNYGYTF.